The 28 T cell receptor beta chains listed next were all sequenced from one sample in a study of blood T cell repertoires in COVID-19. Sequencing was performed with immunoSEQ multiplex PCR; in TCRdb, only in-frame clones are kept and a portion is missing. The sample comprises about 68,000 clones, approximately 86% of which are singletons, and about 1.5% rests with the top ten. Input material: peripheral blood. These receptors came from a woman between 55 and 75 years old with acute or convalescent COVID-19.

This chain connects TRBV5-6 to TRBJ1-2, with 7 bases identical to TRBD1. The CDR3 consists of 14 residues. The V and J ends lost 4 bases and 8 bases, in that order; junction bases with no gene match: 11. Looked up from germline, CDR1 is SGHDT and CDR2 is YYEEEE. The CDR3 bases are TGTGCCAGCAGCCCAAAGGGGGCCTCGTGGGGCTACACCTTC. Protein product: CASSPKGASWGYTF.

The rearrangement uses TRBV5-4 and TRBJ1-1; TRBD1 might be the D (5 bases). Trimming shortened V by 4 bases and J by 2 bases, and 18 bases separated the two germline ends. Per the germline V gene, CDR1 is SGHNT and CDR2 is YYREEE (reference sequence). This CDR3 spans 16 amino acids. The CDR3 protein is CASSPTPQGINTEAFF. The CDR3 DNA reads TGTGCCAGCAGCCCTACCCCCCAGGGTATTAACACTGAAGCTTTCTTT.

J is TRBJ2-7 and V is TRBV21-1; the table gives TRBD1 as D, unverified against the DNA. TRBV21-1 is an annotated pseudogene. The CDR3 is 16 residues long. The CDR3 region is CASSKRRDRVFYEQYF. In DNA, the CDR3 is TGTGCCAGCAGCAAAAGAAGGGACAGGGTCTTCTACGAGCAGTACTTC.

This clone has a single count. The chain combines TRBV7-8 with TRBJ1-5; the match to TRBD1 covers 7 bases. Germline V gene data show CDR1 as SGHVS and CDR2 as FQNEAQ. The CDR3 loop spans 14 amino acids. V was clipped by 5 bases and J by 5 bases; unmatched bases: 6. CDR3 amino acids: CASSRGGIYQPQHF. The CDR3 DNA sequence: TGTGCCAGCAGCCGAGGGGGCATATATCAGCCCCAGCATTTT.

The gene calls are TRBV7-2 and TRBJ2-1; maybe TRBD2 (6 bases). Germline assignment: CDR1 SGHTA and CDR2 FQGNSA. The CDR3 contains 15 residues. V was clipped by 3 bases and J by 9 bases, with 18 bases between them. The CDR3 DNA sequence: TGTGCCAGCAGCTTGGCGGGGCTGTATACAGGTGAGCAGTTCTTC. Its translation: CASSLAGLYTGEQFF.

The V gene is TRBV9, the J gene TRBJ1-3; D is perhaps TRBD1 (6 bases). The V gene's germline CDR1 is SGDLS and CDR2 YYNGEE. With 3 bases removed from V and 0 bases from J, the gap between germline ends came to 7 bases. The CDR3 has 14 amino acids. The CDR3 loop reads CASSGQASGNTIYF. In DNA, the CDR3 is TGTGCCAGCAGCGGACAGGCCTCTGGAAACACCATATATTTT.

This rearrangement joins TRBV30 to TRBJ1-2, with D hard to call. CDR1 and CDR2 (germline): GTSNPN, SVGIG (reference sequence). Trimming stripped 0 bases from V and 8 bases from J, with 7 bases between. This CDR3 is built from 11 residues. For the CDR3, the DNA is TGTGCCTGGAGTGTGGGAGGGGGCTACACCTTC. Translation gives CAWSVGGGYTF.

This chain's CDR3 is CASSSRDRGHPLHF. The CDR3 nucleotides are TGTGCCAGCAGCTCCCGGGACAGGGGCCATCCCCTCCACTTT. This chain links TRBV5-6 with TRBJ1-6; 10 bases map to TRBD1. J gave up 13 bases and V 3 bases, and 7 bases lay outside the gene matches. Germline values: CDR1 SGHDT, CDR2 YYEEEE. This CDR3 has 14 amino acids.

CDR3 coding DNA: TGTGCCAGCAGTTTATTTGGGACAACGAACACTGAAGCTTTCTTT. Protein product: CASSLFGTTNTEAFF. The V and J genes are TRBV28 and TRBJ1-1; possibly TRBD1 for D (6 bases). CDR1 and CDR2 (germline): MDHEN, SYDVKM. V lost 1 base and J 1 base, leaving 10 bases between the germline ends. The CDR3 spans 15 residues.

The V call is TRBV28, the J call TRBJ1-5; D perhaps matches TRBD1 (6 bases). Germline V gene data show CDR1 as MDHEN and CDR2 as SYDVKM. This CDR3 comprises 15 residues. Trimming took off 6 bases at V and 3 bases at J, with 15 bases between the two ends. The CDR3 loop reads CASREEDRHNQPQHF. The CDR3 DNA sequence: TGTGCCAGCAGAGAGGAAGACAGGCACAATCAGCCCCAGCATTTT.

This clone showed up just a few times. The chain recombines TRBV2 with TRBJ2-7; D perhaps matches TRBD1 (6 bases). Germline CDR1 is SNHLY and CDR2 is FYNNEI. Trimming cost V 3 bases and J 3 bases, with 9 bases left between them. The CDR3 loop spans 13 amino acids. The CDR3 reads CASSEDSIYEQYF. CDR3 DNA: TGTGCCAGCAGTGAGGACAGTATCTACGAGCAGTACTTC.

The chain combines TRBV5-1 with TRBJ1-2, with D perhaps matching TRBD1 (5 bases). The V end was cut by 0 bases, the J end by 2 bases, with 11 bases between. The CDR3 spans 15 residues. CDR1 is SGHRS, CDR2 YFSETQ, per germline. The CDR3 DNA reads TGCGCCAGCAGCTTGGAGGCAGGGCCGAACTATGGCTACACCTTC. The encoded protein is CASSLEAGPNYGYTF. The whole variable domain, remainder taken from reference TRBV5-1 and TRBJ1-2, is KAGVTQTPRYLIKTRGQQVTLSCSPISGHRSVSWYQQTPGQGLQFLFEYFSETQRNKGNFPGRFSGRQFSNSRSEMNVSTLELGDSALYLCASSLEAGPNYGYTFGSGTRLTVV.

This chain uses TRBV5-6 with TRBJ2-3, with D possibly being TRBD2 (6 bases). Germline loops: CDR1 SGHDT, CDR2 YYEEEE. V lost 5 bases, J lost 2 bases, and 15 bases lay in between. The CDR3 contains 15 residues. CDR3 sequence: CASSRGTFLTDTQYF. In DNA form, the CDR3 reads TGTGCCAGCAGTCGAGGGACTTTTCTCACAGATACGCAGTATTTT.

Here the CDR3 reads CASSSQGSNSPLHF. The CDR3 DNA follows: TGTGCCAGCAGCTCACAGGGAAGCAATTCACCCCTCCACTTT. This chain joins TRBV7-2 and TRBJ1-6; a possible D gene is TRBD1 (6 bases). From germline, CDR1 is SGHTA and CDR2 FQGNSA. The CDR3 is 14 residues long. V lost 4 bases, J lost 7 bases, and 11 bases lay in between.

This chain links TRBV7-2 with TRBJ2-2, with a weak D call TRBD2 (5 bases). The germline V gene has CDR1 SGHTA and CDR2 FQGNSA. Trimming stripped 3 bases from V and 5 bases from J, with 19 bases between. The CDR3 spans 17 residues. CDR3 nucleotide sequence: TGTGCCAGCAGCTTGATCACTCCTCTCGGGATGACCGGGGAGCTGTTTTTT. Translation: CASSLITPLGMTGELFF.

This clone was detected only a few times. V and J are TRBV4-1 and TRBJ2-2, with a possible D match to TRBD2 (6 bases). Trimming removed 1 base at V and 4 bases at J, with 10 bases between. Per the germline V gene, CDR1 is MGHRA and CDR2 is YSYEKL. The CDR3 runs to 15 residues. Here the CDR3 DNA reads TGCGCCAGCAGCCAAGGTCTGCGGGGCACCGGGGAGCTGTTTTTT. Translating it yields CASSQGLRGTGELFF.

This rearrangement joins TRBV14 to TRBJ1-3, with D unclear. This CDR3 comprises 12 residues. CDR1 and CDR2 (germline): SGHDN, FVKESK. Trimming stripped 1 base from V and 7 bases from J, with 5 bases between. CDR3 in DNA: TGTGCCAGCAGCCAAGTACTGAACACCATATATTTT. This codes for CASSQVLNTIYF.

The chain recombines TRBV5-1 with TRBJ2-7; D is undetermined. The CDR3 spans 14 residues. Germline values: CDR1 SGHRS, CDR2 YFSETQ. Trimming stripped 0 bases from V and 1 base from J, with 8 bases between. The CDR3 here is CASSLVSTSYEQYF. CDR3 nucleotides: TGCGCCAGCAGCTTGGTTAGCACGTCCTACGAGCAGTACTTC.

This rearrangement joins TRBV2 to TRBJ1-5; D not certain. The CDR3 has 14 residues. The germline V gene encodes CDR1 SNHLY and CDR2 FYNNEI. V lost 6 bases, J lost 0 bases, and 9 bases lay in between. The CDR3 sequence is CASRFIDSNQPQHF. CDR3 DNA: TGTGCCAGCAGATTTATAGATAGCAATCAGCCCCAGCATTTT.

This chain links TRBV10-3 with TRBJ2-7; D possibly corresponds to TRBD2 (5 bases). The CDR3 sequence is 16 residues long. V lost 3 bases to trimming and J lost 3 bases, with 18 bases between them. From germline, CDR1 is ENHRY and CDR2 SYGVKD. The CDR3 is CAISDPERSSHYEQYF. CDR3 DNA sequence: TGTGCCATCAGTGACCCCGAGAGGTCTAGCCACTACGAGCAGTACTTC.

The rearrangement uses TRBV14 and TRBJ2-5; D not resolved. Trimming left V 0 bases short and J 3 bases short, with 11 bases between. Germline CDR1 is SGHDN and CDR2 is FVKESK. This CDR3 has 15 amino acids. CDR3 DNA: TGTGCCAGCAGCCAAGATTTCGAGAGAAAAGAGACCCAGTACTTC. As protein: CASSQDFERKETQYF.

The V call is TRBV5-1, the J call TRBJ2-7; 14 nucleotides agree with TRBD2. The V and J ends lost 0 bases and 5 bases, in that order; junction bases with no gene match: 7. The CDR3 is made up of 17 amino acids. Germline assignment: CDR1 SGHRS and CDR2 YFSETQ. CDR3 nucleotide sequence: TGCGCCAGCAGCTTGGCTCCCCCGGGACTAGCGGGAGACGAGCAGTACTTC. This gives the protein CASSLAPPGLAGDEQYF.

The J gene is TRBJ2-7, the V gene TRBV9; 9 nucleotides match TRBD2. The CDR3 runs 16 residues. The V gene end was trimmed by 3 bases and the J gene end by 6 bases; junction bases not matched to a gene: 13. Germline lookup yields CDR1 SGDLS and CDR2 YYNGEE. The CDR3 reads CASSAQPGLASTEQYF. In nucleotides, the CDR3 is TGTGCCAGCAGCGCTCAGCCGGGACTAGCATCTACCGAGCAGTACTTC.

The chain joins TRBV5-1 to TRBJ2-1, with D tentatively TRBD2 (5 bases). Germline CDR1 reads SGHRS; CDR2 reads YFSETQ. Trimming took off 3 bases at V and 1 base at J, with 11 bases between the two ends. CDR3 length: 15 amino acids. In nucleotides, the CDR3 is TGCGCCAGCAGCTCAGAGGGCCCGTCCTACAATGAGCAGTTCTTC. It is translated as CASSSEGPSYNEQFF.

The chain has TRBV6-5 and TRBJ1-5, with D perhaps TRBD1 (6 bases). V was clipped by 6 bases and J by 7 bases, with 13 bases between them. Per the germline V gene, CDR1 is MNHEY and CDR2 is SVGAGI. The CDR3 is 13 residues long. The chain's CDR3 is CASSTGPLQPQHF. CDR3 sequence (DNA): TGTGCCAGCAGCACAGGGCCCCTACAGCCCCAGCATTTT.

V and J are TRBV15 and TRBJ1-4; no reliable D call. V lost 0 bases and J 5 bases, leaving 10 bases between the germline ends. Germline V gives CDR1 LNHNV, CDR2 YYDKDF (reference sequence). The CDR3 sequence is 15 residues long. The CDR3 region has the DNA TGTGCCACCAGCAGAGATAACAGTAGAAATGAAAAACTGTTTTTT. As protein: CATSRDNSRNEKLFF.

This clone has only a few counts. This rearrangement joins TRBV7-9 to TRBJ2-3; possibly TRBD2 for D (5 bases). The CDR3 is 19 residues long. Trimming removed 2 bases at V and 2 bases at J, with 23 bases between. Germline lookup yields CDR1 SEHNR and CDR2 FQNEAQ (reference sequence). DNA of the CDR3: TGTGCCAGCAGCTTACTTCGACCCGGGATAGCGTCCCTCACAGATACGCAGTATTTT. Translated: CASSLLRPGIASLTDTQYF.

In nucleotides, the CDR3 is TGTGCCAGCAGTTTACTGTCGGCTGGCAGGGCGAACTATGGCTACACCTTC. Its protein is CASSLLSAGRANYGYTF. This chain uses TRBV27 with TRBJ1-2; D may be TRBD1 (5 bases). The CDR3 loop spans 17 amino acids. V was clipped by 2 bases and J by 2 bases, with 18 bases between them. In germline, CDR1 is MNHEY, CDR2 SMNVEV (reference sequence).